The next 22 T cell receptor beta chains were all read from a single sample in a study of blood T cell repertoires in COVID-19. The data were produced by immunoSEQ multiplex PCR, yet TCRdb's version contains in-frame clones alone and is incomplete. The repertoire holds about 140,000 clones, with just over 85% as singletons. The specimen sequenced was peripheral blood. The source is a woman aged 60-70 years with acute or convalescent COVID-19.

Here the CDR3 DNA reads TGCGCCAGCAGTCTTAAGCGGGGGGTTGGGCTCTCTGGGGCCAACGTCCTGACTTTC. Translating gives CASSLKRGVGLSGANVLTF. J is TRBJ2-6 and V is TRBV23-1, with TRBD2 matching over 9 bases. TRBV23-1 is flagged as an ORF with uncertain function. After removal of 4 bases from V and 0 bases from J, the junction contained 10 bases not matched to a gene. CDR3 length equals 19 residues.

The CDR3, as DNA: TGTGCCAGCAGCTTACAGCACAGGGGGCCACAAGAGACCCAGTACTTC. This sequence encodes CASSLQHRGPQETQYF. This chain links TRBV11-1 with TRBJ2-5, with 9 positions matching TRBD1. V dropped 2 bases and J dropped 2; count of bases not matched to a gene: 6. Germline V gene sequence: CDR1 SGHAT, CDR2 FQDESV (reference sequence). The CDR3 spans 16 residues.

V and J are TRBV28 and TRBJ1-2; TRBD1 agrees at 7 bases. The CDR3 is 14 amino acids. CDR1 and CDR2 from the germline V gene are MDHEN and SYDVKM. After removal of 6 bases from V and 4 bases from J, the junction contained 8 bases not matched to a gene. CDR3: CASSLTGRFYGYTF. The CDR3 DNA is TGTGCCAGCAGCTTGACAGGGAGGTTCTATGGCTACACCTTC.

In its sample, this clone was seen a few times. The chain carries TRBV24-1 and TRBJ1-2; 7 bases agree with TRBD1. CDR1 and CDR2 (germline): KGHDR, SFDVKD. The V gene end was trimmed by 5 bases and the J gene end by 5 bases; junction bases not matched to a gene: 10. The CDR3 spans 15 residues. CDR3 sequence reads: CATSGASGTEYGYTF. The CDR3 DNA sequence: TGTGCCACCAGTGGGGCCTCCGGGACAGAGTATGGCTACACCTTC.

V is TRBV12-2 and J is TRBJ2-3; whether TRBD1, the table's D call, matches the DNA was not checked. TRBV12-2 is a pseudogene locus. This CDR3 region has 16 residues. CDR3 sequence (DNA): TGTGCAAGTCGCTTAGCTCAGGACAGGCAGTCTGATACGCAGTATTTT. Encoded protein: CASRLAQDRQSDTQYF.

CDR3 amino acids: CATTGGLNTEAFF. The CDR3 bases are TGTGCCACCACTGGCGGGTTAAACACTGAAGCTTTCTTT. V gene TRBV11-3 combines with J gene TRBJ1-1; D gene unclear. The CDR3 contains 13 residues. V was cut by 10 bases and J by 2 bases, with 14 bases left in between. The germline gives CDR1 SGHNT, CDR2 YENEEA.

The chain combines TRBV9 with TRBJ1-1; D remains unclear. The CDR3 loop spans 14 amino acids. Germline values: CDR1 SGDLS, CDR2 YYNGEE. V shed 0 bases and J shed 0 bases, with 6 bases lying between them. The CDR3 DNA reads as TGTGCCAGCAGCGTAGAATCTTTGAACACTGAAGCTTTCTTT. Its translation: CASSVESLNTEAFF.

The CDR3 spells CASSQQTSGVSGANVLTF. CDR3 in DNA: TGTGCCAGCAGCCAGCAGACTAGCGGGGTCTCTGGGGCCAACGTCCTGACTTTC. The J gene is TRBJ2-6, the V gene TRBV3-1 (or the pseudogene TRBV3-2); 11 nucleotides agree with TRBD2. There are 18 residues in the CDR3. After removal of 3 bases from V and 0 bases from J, the junction contained 4 bases not matched to a gene. The germline CDR1 and CDR2 sequences are LGHDT and YNNKEL (reference sequence).

This chain joins TRBV5-8 and TRBJ1-6; D ambiguous. The V gene's germline CDR1 is SGHTS and CDR2 YDEGEE. The V end was cut by 2 bases, the J end by 0 bases, with 9 bases between. The CDR3 contains 16 residues. CDR3 loop: CASSFAESSYNSPLHF. In DNA form, the CDR3 reads TGTGCCAGCAGCTTCGCGGAGAGCTCCTATAATTCACCCCTCCACTTT.

Regarding this clone: The junction and the germline gene differ at one end; a read error may be behind it. The V and J genes are TRBV18 and TRBJ2-4; D could derive from TRBD1 or TRBD2 (6 bases each). CDR1 is KGHSH and CDR2 is LQKENI in the germline V gene. The CDR3 length is 16 residues. CDR3 residues: CASSPQGGGIGNIQYF. CDR3 in DNA: TGTGCCAGCTCCCCACAGGGAGGAGGGATCGGGAACATTCAGTACTTC. The full variable domain, in which reference TRBV18 and TRBJ2-4 provide the parts outside the CDR3, is NAGVMQNPRHLVRRRGQEARLRCSPMKGHSHVYWYRQLPEEGLKFMVYLQKENIIDESGMPKERFSAEFPKEGPSILRIQQVVRGDSAAYFCASSPQGGGIGNIQYFGAGTRLSVL.

The rearrangement joins TRBV2 to TRBJ2-1, with TRBD2 matching over 10 bases. There are 13 residues in the CDR3. The J segment lost 6 bases and the V segment lost 8 bases, leaving 4 bases of the junction unmatched. Germline V gives CDR1 SNHLY, CDR2 FYNNEI. For the CDR3, the DNA is TGTGCCAGCCAGCGGGGGGGCGTCAATGAGCAGTTCTTC. This gives the protein CASQRGGVNEQFF.

The V call is TRBV7-2, the J call TRBJ2-3; D is possibly TRBD2 (6 bases). CDR1 is SGHTA, CDR2 FQGNSA, per germline. This CDR3 spans 12 amino acids. The CDR3 reads CASRGSTDTQYF. CDR3 in DNA: TGTGCGAGCCGGGGGTCCACAGATACGCAGTATTTT.

This clone was seen only a few times. The chain carries TRBV18 and TRBJ1-5; 11 bases agree with TRBD1. Germline V CDR1 and CDR2: KGHSH, LQKENI. This CDR3 region has 15 residues. With V trimmed by 6 bases and J by 4 bases, 5 bases remained unmatched. Here the CDR3 reads CASSYGQGANQPQHF. In nucleotides, the CDR3 is TGTGCCAGCTCCTACGGACAGGGGGCGAATCAGCCCCAGCATTTT. Variable domain in full (rest from reference TRBV18 and TRBJ1-5): NAGVMQNPRHLVRRRGQEARLRCSPMKGHSHVYWYRQLPEEGLKFMVYLQKENIIDESGMPKERFSAEFPKEGPSILRIQQVVRGDSAAYFCASSYGQGANQPQHFGDGTRLSIL.

The chain combines TRBV2 with TRBJ2-7, with 7 bases lining up with TRBD2. The CDR3 contains 12 residues. V trimming: 7 bases; J trimming: 6 bases; junction bases outside the gene matches: 6. Germline CDR1 is SNHLY and CDR2 is FYNNEI. Here the CDR3 reads CASTRTSSEQYF. CDR3 DNA: TGTGCCAGCACTCGGACTAGTAGCGAGCAGTACTTC.

The chain is built from TRBV5-1 and TRBJ2-2; TRBD1 matches 7 bases. The CDR3 loop spans 14 amino acids. After removal of 5 bases from V and 3 bases from J, the junction contained 4 bases not matched to a gene. Per germline, CDR1 SGHRS and CDR2 YFSETQ. CDR3 sequence reads: CASRYRGDTGELFF. The DNA for the CDR3 is TGCGCCAGCAGATACAGGGGCGACACCGGGGAGCTGTTTTTT. The variable domain in full, completed from reference TRBV5-1 and TRBJ2-2, reads KAGVTQTPRYLIKTRGQQVTLSCSPISGHRSVSWYQQTPGQGLQFLFEYFSETQRNKGNFPGRFSGRQFSNSRSEMNVSTLELGDSALYLCASRYRGDTGELFFGEGSRLTVL.

The genes are TRBV5-4 and TRBJ1-6; unclear D gene. Trimming took off 4 bases at V and 4 bases at J, with 21 bases between the two ends. This CDR3 region has 18 residues. The germline gives CDR1 SGHNT, CDR2 YYREEE (reference sequence). This CDR3 reads CASSPSREAPPYNSPLHF. CDR3 nucleotides: TGTGCCAGCAGCCCATCTCGGGAGGCTCCTCCGTATAATTCACCCCTCCACTTT.

The J gene is TRBJ2-2, the V gene TRBV18, with D possibly matching TRBD1 (5 bases). The V end lost 6 bases, the J end lost 7 bases, and 21 bases lay between the germline ends. This CDR3 comprises 16 residues. From germline, CDR1 is KGHSH and CDR2 LQKENI. Written as DNA, the CDR3 is TGTGCCAGCTCCCAAACCAAGCAGGGCCGTGGCGGGGAGCTGTTTTTT. Encoded protein: CASSQTKQGRGGELFF.

This chain links TRBV14 with TRBJ1-4; 7 bases match TRBD1. Germline CDR1 reads SGHDN; CDR2 reads FVKESK. This CDR3 comprises 17 residues. The J segment lost 7 bases and the V segment lost 0 bases, leaving 11 bases of the junction unmatched. CDR3 in DNA: TGTGCCAGCAGCCAAGATCCCCGCAGACAGGGTTCTGAAAAACTGTTTTTT. Translation: CASSQDPRRQGSEKLFF.

V gene TRBV3-1 (or the pseudogene TRBV3-2) combines with J gene TRBJ2-7, with a possible D match to TRBD1 (6 bases). Deletions cut 5 bases from V and 3 bases from J, with 11 bases between. Germline values: CDR1 LGHDT, CDR2 YNNKEL (reference sequence). This CDR3 is built from 13 residues. CDR3 protein: CASSALGGYEQYF. CDR3 in DNA: TGTGCCAGCAGCGCCTTAGGGGGCTACGAGCAGTACTTC.

V gene TRBV28 combines with J gene TRBJ1-3, with TRBD1 as a possible D gene (5 bases). This CDR3 is 15 amino acids long. The germline V and J ends were trimmed by 8 bases and 0 bases, with 14 bases remaining between them. Germline CDR1 MDHEN, CDR2 SYDVKM. The CDR3 nucleotides are TGTGCCAGCGTGCTCTCACAGGTCTCTGGAAACACCATATATTTT. Translation: CASVLSQVSGNTIYF.

The V and J genes are TRBV30 and TRBJ2-1; no clear D gene. V dropped 5 bases and J dropped 5 bases, with 10 bases sitting between them. This CDR3 spans 12 amino acids. CDR1 and CDR2 from the germline V gene are GTSNPN and SVGIG (reference sequence). The CDR3 here is CAWCGGDNEQFF. CDR3 sequence (DNA): TGTGCCTGGTGCGGCGGCGACAATGAGCAGTTCTTC.

V is TRBV19 and J is TRBJ2-3; the D gene is possibly TRBD1 (5 bases). Trimming took 6 bases from V and 2 from J, leaving 12 bases between them. Germline-derived CDR1 and CDR2 are LNHDA and SQIVND (reference sequence). CDR3 length: 14 residues. DNA of the CDR3: TGTGCCAGTAGCCGACAGATACTCACAGATACGCAGTATTTT. The encoded protein is CASSRQILTDTQYF.